The T cell receptor (beta chain) described here comes from a study of OX40 agonist ivuxolimab in advanced cancers. Overall study context: With a range of roughly 20 to 85, age averaged about 59 years, and around 83% were male. Study-wide points: Clonal expansion from baseline to week 6 occurred in both CD4+ and CD8+ T cells. The mean number of expanded clones was higher in CD8+ T cells than in CD4+.

Concerning this clone: Its antigen is still unknown.

V shed 1 base and J shed 4 bases, with 14 bases lying between them. This CDR3 contains 16 residues. Germline CDR1 and CDR2: SGHNT and YYREEE (reference sequence). The data were produced by immunoSEQ multiplex PCR, yet TCRdb's version contains in-frame clones alone and is incomplete. The data hold around 33,000 clones, with 82% observed a single time. The rearrangement joins TRBV5-4 to TRBJ2-2; possible D gene TRBD2, 7 bases. This TCR was recovered from an adult with an advanced solid tumor such as melanoma, head and neck, liver or kidney cancer. The source was CD4+ or CD8+ T cells sorted from blood, collected in a trial of the OX40 agonist ivuxolimab. The CDR3 loop reads CASSLKGGGPTGELFF. The CDR3 DNA reads as TGTGCCAGCAGCTTGAAAGGGGGGGGCCCCACCGGGGAGCTGTTTTTT.